The 7 T cell receptor beta chains below come from one sample, sequenced in a study of CD8 T cells in ankylosing spondylitis. TCRdb processed the 5' RACE reads anew with MiXCR; each CDR3 protein has one entry. The sample holds tens of thousands of distinct CDR3 sequences, less than 3% seen once. The material sequenced was blood, either unsorted or a sorted T cell fraction (not recorded which). These receptors were obtained from a female donor with ankylosing spondylitis or in good health (not recorded which).

This clonotype was seen at least ten times. The J gene is TRBJ2-5, the V gene TRBV9, with a possible D match to TRBD2 (6 bases). CDR1 and CDR2 from the germline V gene are SGDLS and YYNGEE. Trimming pared 4 bases from V and 5 bases from J, leaving 21 bases between. The CDR3 sequence is 16 residues long. The CDR3 DNA reads TGTGCCAGCAGCCCAGATCGGGCTAGTGGGGGGGAGACCCAGTACTTC. Its protein product is CASSPDRASGGETQYF.

This clonotype was picked up many times. The rearrangement uses TRBV9 and TRBJ2-7; 12 bases match TRBD2. Germline CDR1 SGDLS, CDR2 YYNGEE. V lost 2 bases, J lost 4 bases, and 7 bases stayed unmatched. CDR3 length: 16 residues. The CDR3 spells CASSVGTSGGWYEQYF. The CDR3 bases are TGTGCCAGCAGCGTTGGAACTAGCGGGGGGTGGTACGAGCAGTACTTC.

This clonotype was found many times. J is TRBJ2-5 and V is TRBV9, with D possibly TRBD1 on 5 matching bases. The CDR3 is 15 amino acids. The germline V gene encodes CDR1 SGDLS and CDR2 YYNGEE. Trimming left V 0 bases short and J 3 bases short, with 12 bases between. The CDR3 coding sequence is TGTGCCAGCAGCGTAGGGGTGACAGTAGAAGAGACCCAGTACTTC. Its translation: CASSVGVTVEETQYF.

This clonotype was found many times. The chain is built from TRBV9 and TRBJ2-7; D may be TRBD2 (6 bases). V shed 0 bases and J shed 1 base, with 26 bases lying between them. The V gene's germline CDR1 is SGDLS and CDR2 YYNGEE. The CDR3 contains 20 residues. CDR3 sequence reads: CASSVGGGPSTDRFSYEQYF. CDR3 bases: TGTGCCAGCAGCGTAGGGGGAGGTCCCTCGACTGATCGTTTTTCCTACGAGCAGTACTTC.

This clonotype occurred many times. J is TRBJ1-1 and V is TRBV9; D remains unclear. Trimming left V 5 bases short and J 0 bases short, with 8 bases between. Per the germline V gene, CDR1 is SGDLS and CDR2 is YYNGEE. The CDR3 loop spans 13 amino acids. CDR3 region: CASRSYVNTEAFF. CDR3 bases: TGTGCCAGCAGATCATACGTGAACACTGAAGCTTTCTTT.

This clonotype was seen at least ten times. The chain is built from TRBV9 and TRBJ2-1; 13 positions agree with TRBD2. Germline-derived CDR1 and CDR2 are SGDLS and YYNGEE. The CDR3 runs 17 residues. V was clipped by 6 bases and J by 4 bases; unmatched bases: 10. CDR3 region: CASTKGGLAGLYNEQFF. In DNA form, the CDR3 reads TGTGCCAGCACCAAAGGGGGACTAGCGGGGTTATACAATGAGCAGTTCTTC.

This clonotype was picked up many times. The chain employs TRBV9 and TRBJ2-3; 9 positions agree with TRBD2. The CDR3 consists of 17 residues. V shed 0 bases, J shed 5 bases, and the junction held 10 bases outside the gene matches. Germline lookup yields CDR1 SGDLS and CDR2 YYNGEE. The CDR3 nucleotides read TGTGCCAGCAGCGTAGCTTGGAGTAGCGGGGGCCTAGATACGCAGTATTTT. It codes for CASSVAWSSGGLDTQYF.